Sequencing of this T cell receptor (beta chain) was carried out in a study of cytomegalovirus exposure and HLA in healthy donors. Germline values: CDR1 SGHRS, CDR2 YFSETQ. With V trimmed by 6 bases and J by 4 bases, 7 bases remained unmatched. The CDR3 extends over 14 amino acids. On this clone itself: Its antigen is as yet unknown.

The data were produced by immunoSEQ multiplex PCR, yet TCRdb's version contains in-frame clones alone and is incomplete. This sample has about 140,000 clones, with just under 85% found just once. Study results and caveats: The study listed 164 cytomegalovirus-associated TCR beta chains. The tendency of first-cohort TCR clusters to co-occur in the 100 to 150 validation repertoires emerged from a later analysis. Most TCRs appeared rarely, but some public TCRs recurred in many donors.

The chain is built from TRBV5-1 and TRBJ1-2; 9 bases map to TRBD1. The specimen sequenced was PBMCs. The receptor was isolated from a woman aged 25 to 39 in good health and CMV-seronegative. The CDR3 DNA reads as TGCGCCAGCAACAACAGGGGGCGAGGCTATGGCTACACCTTC. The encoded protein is CASNNRGRGYGYTF.